This T cell receptor (beta chain) was found in a study of blood T cells in healthy people across ages. This clonotype was counted a few times. A read error may account for a junction end that differs from germline. The CDR3 spans 13 residues. CDR1 is SGHAT and CDR2 is FQNNGV in the germline V gene. The authors ran a second PCR of roughly 6 to 12 cycles using a sample-barcoded 5' primer and a J-beta primer mix. One entry per CDR3 protein results from TCRdb running MiXCR on the 5' RACE reads. The table lists 1 million or so distinct CDR3 sequences, roughly a quarter of them singletons. The same data also went into a second study, on T cells of mothers and their children.

The chain is built from TRBV11-2 and TRBJ2-7, with D possibly matching TRBD1 (5 bases). The sequenced sample consisted of blood. The TCR sequence derives from a girl aged 2-9 years in good health. CDR3 residues: CASSLDTTYEQYF. The DNA of the CDR3 is TGTGCTAGCAGCCTGGACACTACCTACGAGCAGTACTTC.